Listed below are T cell receptor beta chains from one sample, sequenced in a study of blood T cell repertoires in COVID-19. Sequencing used immunoSEQ multiplex PCR; TCRdb keeps in-frame clones, though not all of them. There are hundreds of thousands of clones in the sample; approximately 90% occur only once, and approximately 9% lies in the top ten. Sequenced input: PBMCs or T cells enriched from blood (not recorded which). These receptors were collected from a man in his forties or fifties who had recovered from COVID-19. The CDR3 runs from the conserved cysteine through the conserved F or W. The D gene is left open where the match is weak. Clone size appears in some rows only: once, few, many, or a class for an expanded clone.

D,J,size,length,V,DNA,CDR3
TRBD1,TRBJ2-5,once,15,TRBV27,TGTGCCAGCAGTCCGGGACAGGGACTTCCAGAGACCCAGTACTTC,CASSPGQGLPETQYF
TRBD2,TRBJ2-5,NA,15,TRBV6-6,TGTGCCAGCAGTCCCGTGGAGCGGGAGTGGGAGACCCAGTACTTC,CASSPVEREWETQYF
TRBD1,TRBJ1-2,NA,14,TRBV2,TGTGCCAGCAGAACTCAGGGGGCCAACTATGGCTACACCTTC,CASRTQGANYGYTF
TRBD2,TRBJ2-3,NA,16,TRBV7-8,TGTGCCAGCAGCATAAGACTAGCGGGGGGGAAGGGGGCGCAGTATTTT,CASSIRLAGGKGAQYF
TRBD2,TRBJ2-1,NA,12,TRBV7-2,TGTGCCAGCAGCTCCCGCGGGAGTGCTCCGTTCTTC,CASSSRGSAPFF
TRBD1,TRBJ1-1,once,16,TRBV18,TGTGCCAGCTCTTCAAACCTCCAGGACAGGGACACTGAAGCTTTCTTT,CASSSNLQDRDTEAFF
NA,TRBJ1-6,NA,14,TRBV7-9,TGTGCCAGCAGCCGAGAGGCCCTTAGTTCACCCCTCCACTTT,CASSREALSSPLHF
TRBD2,TRBJ2-3,NA,17,TRBV2,TGTGCCAGCAGTACCCGACCAGCGGGGGGGCGGAAAGATACGCAGTATTTT,CASSTRPAGGRKDTQYF
NA,TRBJ1-5,NA,13,TRBV19,TGTGCCAGTAGTATTTCAGGGAACGAGCCCCAGCATTTT,CASSISGNEPQHF
TRBD1,TRBJ2-1,NA,13,TRBV6-5,TGTGCCAGCACCCAGACAGGGACCAATGAGCAGTTCTTC,CASTQTGTNEQFF
NA,TRBJ2-3,NA,16,TRBV7-9,TGTGCCAGCAGCTTTAAGTTAACTGAGGGCACAGATACGCAGTATTTT,CASSFKLTEGTDTQYF
NA,TRBJ1-1,few,14,TRBV29-1,TGCAGCGTTGATCCCCACGGAGGGAGGACTGAAGCTTTCTTT,CSVDPHGGRTEAFF
NA,TRBJ1-2,NA,15,TRBV11-3,TGTGCCAGCAGCTTAGATCTCAGGGAGGCCTATGGCTACACCTTC,CASSLDLREAYGYTF
NA,TRBJ1-2,NA,16,TRBV28,TGTGCCAGCAGTTTAATTGGGGGAGGGACATGGTTCGTCTACACCTTC,CASSLIGGGTWFVYTF
TRBD1,TRBJ2-7,NA,14,TRBV6-5,TGTGCCAGCAGTTACTACAGGGGAGCCTACGAGCAGTACTTC,CASSYYRGAYEQYF
NA,TRBJ2-7,NA,16,TRBV4-2,TGTGCCAGCAGCCAAGTAGGGACACTGAGCTCCTACGAGCAGTACTTC,CASSQVGTLSSYEQYF
NA,TRBJ1-3,NA,17,TRBV14,TGTGCCAGCAGCCAGGCCCCGACATGGGTTTCTGGAAACACCATATATTTT,CASSQAPTWVSGNTIYF
TRBD2,TRBJ2-1,NA,16,TRBV18,TGTGCCAGCTCACCACCGACGCGGGAGGGCCGGGATGAGCAGTTCTTC,CASSPPTREGRDEQFF
NA,TRBJ1-4,NA,14,TRBV5-1,TGCGCCAGCAGCGGAGCGGGGGTGGGGGAAAAACTGTTTTTT,CASSGAGVGEKLFF
TRBD1,TRBJ1-1,once,15,TRBV9,TGTGCCAGCAGCCCGCGACAGGGTATATTAACTGAAGCTTTCTTT,CASSPRQGILTEAFF
TRBD1,TRBJ1-4,NA,14,TRBV11-2,TGTGCCAGCAGCGCACAGGGGGCCAGTGAAAAACTGTTTTTT,CASSAQGASEKLFF
NA,TRBJ1-4,NA,20,TRBV2,TGTGCCAGCAGTGAAAGGGGTTCCTCTTATACCGGGTCAACTAATGAAAAACTGTTTTTT,CASSERGSSYTGSTNEKLFF
NA,TRBJ2-7,once,15,TRBV6-5,TGTGCCAGCAGCCGGCCCGGGACAACAGCCTACGAGCAGTACTTC,CASSRPGTTAYEQYF
NA,TRBJ1-5,NA,13,TRBV12-3/TRBV12-4,TGTGCCAGCAGTTTAAACGGGAATCAGCCCCAGCATTTT,CASSLNGNQPQHF
TRBD1,TRBJ1-5,NA,15,TRBV4-1,TGCGCCAGCAGCCTTGTGGGACAGGGACATCAGCCCCAGCATTTT,CASSLVGQGHQPQHF
NA,TRBJ2-3,NA,12,TRBV7-8,TGTGCCAGCAGCCCTAGCACAGATACGCAGTATTTT,CASSPSTDTQYF
TRBD1,TRBJ1-6,NA,15,TRBV7-3,TGTGCCAGCAGCTTAATCGCAGGGGGGACCTCACCCCTCCACTTT,CASSLIAGGTSPLHF
NA,TRBJ1-3,NA,13,TRBV29-1,TGCAGCGTAGAAAGGGGTTCTGGAAACACCATATATTTT,CSVERGSGNTIYF
NA,TRBJ2-7,NA,12,TRBV23-1,TGCGCCAGTCCTGAGAGCTCCTACGAGCAGTACTTC,CASPESSYEQYF
NA,TRBJ2-5,NA,16,TRBV7-9,TGTGCCAGCAGTGAAGTCTACAGACCGAAACAAGAGACCCAGTACTTC,CASSEVYRPKQETQYF
TRBD1,TRBJ2-7,NA,18,TRBV19,TGTGCCAGTAGTAAGGGGACCGGGACAGGGGGTGAAACCTACGAGCAGTACTTC,CASSKGTGTGGETYEQYF
NA,TRBJ2-7,NA,16,TRBV13,TGTGCCAGCACCATAGGCCAGTCGGGACACATCTACGAGCAGTACTTC,CASTIGQSGHIYEQYF
NA,TRBJ1-4,NA,14,TRBV19,TGTGCCAGTTCCGTCGGGACACCGGCCCTGAAACTGTTTTTT,CASSVGTPALKLFF
NA,TRBJ1-1,NA,15,TRBV3-1/TRBV3-2,TGTGCCAGCAGCCAAGGGCGGCCCCGGGGTCCTGAAGCTTTCTTT,CASSQGRPRGPEAFF
NA,TRBJ2-7,NA,14,TRBV5-1,TGCGCCAGCAGCTTGGCCGGGAGCTCATACGAGCAGTACTTC,CASSLAGSSYEQYF
TRBD1,TRBJ2-5,NA,18,TRBV11-2,TGTGCCAGCAACGCAAGACAGGGGGGACCCGAAAATCAAGAGACCCAGTACTTC,CASNARQGGPENQETQYF
NA,TRBJ1-6,NA,16,TRBV6-1,TGTGCCAGCAGTGAGTTGTTCGGTAAATTTAATTCACCCCTCCACTTT,CASSELFGKFNSPLHF
TRBD2,TRBJ2-1,NA,15,TRBV27,TGTGCCAGCAGTTTCGGTACTAGCGGGGAAAATGAGCAGTTCTTC,CASSFGTSGENEQFF
NA,TRBJ1-2,NA,16,TRBV19,TGTGCCAGTAGTTCCGATGACCTGGGGGGGTTCAGTGGCTACACCTTC,CASSSDDLGGFSGYTF
TRBD1,TRBJ2-5,NA,14,TRBV27,TGTGCCAGCAGATGGGGACAGGGGGCCGGGACCCAGTACTTC,CASRWGQGAGTQYF
TRBD1,TRBJ1-5,NA,15,TRBV19,TGTGCCAGTAGTCTAGGCAGGGGGAACAATCAGCCCCAGCATTTT,CASSLGRGNNQPQHF
TRBD2,TRBJ2-2,NA,16,TRBV5-6,TGTGCCAGCAGCACCGGGACTAGCGGGGGGTTTGGGGAGCTGTTTTTT,CASSTGTSGGFGELFF
TRBD1,TRBJ1-3,NA,17,TRBV19,TGTGCCAGTAGTATACTCCGACAGGGAAGCTCTGGAAACACCATATATTTT,CASSILRQGSSGNTIYF
NA,TRBJ1-5,NA,17,TRBV5-6,TGTGCCAGCAGCCAACGCGGAGTTGGCGTCGGGAATCAGCCCCAGCATTTT,CASSQRGVGVGNQPQHF
TRBD1,TRBJ1-2,NA,16,TRBV9,TGTGCCAGCAGCGTAGCTCAGGGGGGCGCTAACTATGGCTACACCTTC,CASSVAQGGANYGYTF